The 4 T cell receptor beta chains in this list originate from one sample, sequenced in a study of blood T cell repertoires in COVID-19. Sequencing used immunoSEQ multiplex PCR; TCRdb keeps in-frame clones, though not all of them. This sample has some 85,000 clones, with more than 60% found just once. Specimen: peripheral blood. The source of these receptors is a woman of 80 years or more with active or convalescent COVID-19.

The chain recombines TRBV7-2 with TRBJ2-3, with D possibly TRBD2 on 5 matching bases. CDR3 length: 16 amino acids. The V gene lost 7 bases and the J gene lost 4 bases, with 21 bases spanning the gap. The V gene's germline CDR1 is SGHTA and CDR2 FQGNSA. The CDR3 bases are TGTGCCAGCAACTTCCGGACGGGATCTGGGGCAGATACGCAGTATTTT. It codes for CASNFRTGSGADTQYF.

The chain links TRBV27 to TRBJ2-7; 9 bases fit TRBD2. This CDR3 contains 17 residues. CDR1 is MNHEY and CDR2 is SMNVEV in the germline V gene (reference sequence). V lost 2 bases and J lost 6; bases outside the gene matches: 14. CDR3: CASSLGRGGDRFSEQYF. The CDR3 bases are TGTGCCAGCAGTTTAGGTCGCGGGGGGGATCGGTTCAGCGAGCAGTACTTC.

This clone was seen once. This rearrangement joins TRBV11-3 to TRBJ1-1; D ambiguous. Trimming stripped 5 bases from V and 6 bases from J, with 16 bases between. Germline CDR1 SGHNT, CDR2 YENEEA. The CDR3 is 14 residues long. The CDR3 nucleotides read TGTGCCAGCAGCCCCGCGGACTCACCCTCTGAAGCTTTCTTT. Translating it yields CASSPADSPSEAFF.

In DNA form, the CDR3 reads TGTGCCAGCAGTCTCCAGGGGATCCCACAATCTAGCAATCAGCCCCAGCATTTT. Its protein product is CASSLQGIPQSSNQPQHF. The gene calls are TRBV6-6 and TRBJ1-5, with D possibly TRBD1 on 6 matching bases. Germline V gene data show CDR1 as MNHNY and CDR2 as SVGAGI (reference sequence). V lost 5 bases, J lost 0 bases, and 20 bases lay in between. This CDR3 is 18 amino acids long.